The rows below give T cell receptor beta chains drawn from one sample of a study of PD-1 blockade in classical Hodgkin lymphoma. Data came from immunoSEQ multiplex PCR; TCRdb stores just in-frame clones and leaves some out. The sample holds 95,000 or so clones; roughly 84% are singletons and the top ten take 12%. This sample comprised peripheral blood mononuclear cells (PBMCs), obtained at baseline. The receptors derive from a human donor with classical Hodgkin lymphoma. CDR3s include the opening cysteine and the closing phenylalanine or tryptophan. The order of the fields is V gene, D gene, clone size, J gene, CDR3 protein, CDR3 DNA. A D gene is named only where the DNA matches it firmly. Expanded clones get a size class; other rows say once, few or many, or leave the size out.

>TRBV7-2|-|once|TRBJ2-1
CASSPRLSPAQFF
TGTGCCAGCAGCCCAAGACTCTCCCCGGCCCAGTTCTTC
>TRBV10-3|-|-|TRBJ1-3
CAISPDGNSGNTIYF
TGTGCCATCAGCCCGGACGGAAACTCTGGAAACACCATATATTTT
>TRBV7-6|-|-|TRBJ2-7
CASSLGWGAYEQYF
TGTGCCAGCAGCTTAGGTTGGGGAGCCTACGAGCAGTACTTC
>TRBV5-4|-|-|TRBJ2-3
CASSLAGTDTQYF
TGTGCCAGCAGCTTGGCTGGCACAGATACGCAGTATTTT
>TRBV10-2|TRBD1|-|TRBJ1-4
CASNNRGSNEKLFF
TGCGCCAGCAACAACAGGGGGTCAAATGAAAAACTGTTTTTT
>TRBV5-1|-|-|TRBJ2-3
CASAKGSTDTQYF
TGCGCCAGCGCGAAGGGGAGCACAGATACGCAGTATTTT
>TRBV6-5|TRBD1|-|TRBJ1-1
CASTTPGGQGYAFF
TGTGCCAGCACCACTCCCGGGGGACAGGGATACGCTTTCTTT
>TRBV4-3|TRBD1|-|TRBJ2-3
CASSQEGTEADTQYF
TGCGCCAGCAGCCAAGAAGGGACAGAGGCAGATACGCAGTATTTT
>TRBV20-1|-|-|TRBJ2-5
CSARSPETQYF
TGCAGTGCCCGGTCCCCCGAGACCCAGTACTTC
>TRBV5-1|-|-|TRBJ2-3
CASSLYIAGQGDTQYF
TGCGCCAGCAGCTTGTATATTGCAGGGCAGGGAGATACGCAGTATTTT
>TRBV5-4|TRBD2|-|TRBJ2-2
CASSLQGLDTGELFF
TGTGCCAGCAGCTTGCAGGGACTAGACACCGGGGAGCTGTTTTTT
>TRBV9|-|-|TRBJ2-1
CASSSGLGDEQFF
TGTGCCAGCAGCTCGGGCCTGGGGGATGAGCAGTTCTTC
>TRBV28|-|-|TRBJ2-5
CASGSWGRETQYF
TGTGCCAGCGGCTCGTGGGGGAGAGAGACCCAGTACTTC
>TRBV11-2|TRBD2|-|TRBJ2-1
CASSLVYGGSYNEQFF
TGTGCCAGCAGCTTAGTGTACGGGGGGTCCTACAATGAGCAGTTCTTC
>TRBV7-3|TRBD2|-|TRBJ2-1
CASSPPGIAGGLNEQFF
TGTGCCAGCAGCCCTCCTGGGATCGCGGGAGGCCTGAATGAGCAGTTCTTC
>TRBV6-6|TRBD1|-|TRBJ1-5
CASSSGGNQPQHF
TGTGCCAGCAGTTCAGGGGGTAATCAGCCCCAGCATTTT